This T cell receptor (beta chain) was observed in a study of blood T cells in healthy people across ages. Study details: About one barcoded beta molecule per two T cells came from capture by template switching.

A second PCR of 7 to 11 cycles used a sample-barcoded 5' primer and a J-beta primer mix. TCRdb re-called the 5' RACE reads with MiXCR, one entry per CDR3 protein. Found here are some 1.5 million distinct CDR3 sequences, over 25% of them singletons; the top ten hold around 7.7%. The table lists this clonotype with a few counts. Its antigen is still unknown. In germline, CDR1 is SNHLY, CDR2 FYNNEI. Trimming left V 6 bases short and J 4 bases short, with 13 bases between. The CDR3 extends over 14 amino acids. General study points: The lack of PBMC sorting stopped any conclusive naive versus antigen-experienced comparison.

Peripheral blood, ten milliliters per donor, was collected. Sequencing was carried out using blood. The chain couples TRBV2 to TRBJ1-5; unclear D gene. This TCR was recovered from a woman aged 25 to 39 in good health. CDR3 loop: CASSSRAENQPQHF. In DNA form, the CDR3 reads TGTGCCAGCAGCTCAAGGGCAGAAAATCAGCCCCAGCATTTT.